The clone carrying this TCR beta chain is labeled medium-sized (0.01 to 0.1%). TCRdb called the PCR reads again in MiXCR, with one record for every CDR3 protein. The table includes approximately 21,000 distinct CDR3 sequences, under 40% detected once. The sample originates from a study of tumor-infiltrating lymphocytes in oesophageal squamous cell carcinoma. This CDR3 has 19 amino acids. V shed 5 bases and J 0 bases; nucleotides not matched to a gene: 8. CDR1 MDHEN and CDR2 SYDVKM come from the germline V gene. This clonotype was obtained from a male donor with esophageal squamous cell carcinoma. This chain joins TRBV28 and TRBJ2-4, with TRBD2 identical over 15 bases. The sequenced material came from esophageal tumor tissue. The CDR3 sequence: CASSPWTSGGVRAKNIQYF. The CDR3 bases are TGTGCCAGCAGTCCCTGGACTAGCGGGGGGGTCCGAGCCAAAAACATTCAGTACTTC.